What follows are 23 T cell receptor beta chains derived from one specimen sequenced in a study of blood T cell repertoires in COVID-19. The data were produced by immunoSEQ multiplex PCR, yet TCRdb's version contains in-frame clones alone and is incomplete. This table holds around 140,000 clones, approximately 87% found once. Material for sequencing was peripheral blood. The receptors stem from a man in his sixties or seventies with active COVID-19.

The CDR3 protein is CASSVSTGTYTEAFF. In DNA, the CDR3 is TGCGCCAGCAGTGTCTCGACAGGGACGTACACTGAAGCTTTCTTT. The chain has TRBV5-1 and TRBJ1-1; 7 nucleotides agree with TRBD1. Germline CDR1 and CDR2: SGHRS and YFSETQ. Trimming took 5 bases from V and 3 from J; bases not matched to a gene: 10. The length of the CDR3 is 15 residues.

The chain couples TRBV14 to TRBJ2-2, with 13 bases identical to TRBD2. This CDR3 has 17 amino acids. Looked up from germline, CDR1 is SGHDN and CDR2 is FVKESK. V gave up 3 bases and J gave up 3 bases; unmatched junction bases: 4. The CDR3 coding sequence is TGTGCCAGCAGCCATCCCGGACTAGCGGGAGACACCGGGGAGCTGTTTTTT. Its translation is CASSHPGLAGDTGELFF.

The chain combines TRBV18 with TRBJ2-1; 7 nucleotides match TRBD1. Germline CDR1 reads KGHSH; CDR2 reads LQKENI. This CDR3 contains 14 residues. V was clipped by 2 bases and J by 7 bases; unmatched bases: 5. DNA of the CDR3: TGTGCCAGCTCACCATCGACAGGGTATAATGAGCAGTTCTTC. It encodes CASSPSTGYNEQFF.

The chain has TRBV28 and TRBJ1-1, with TRBD1 identical over 9 bases. V trimming: 2 bases; J trimming: 4 bases; junction bases outside the gene matches: 2. CDR1 MDHEN and CDR2 SYDVKM come from the germline V gene. The CDR3 spans 14 residues. CDR3 loop: CASSLPTGGTEAFF. As DNA, the CDR3 is TGTGCCAGCAGTTTACCGACAGGGGGCACTGAAGCTTTCTTT.

The J gene is TRBJ1-5, the V gene TRBV4-1; possibly TRBD1 for D (6 bases). Germline V gene lookup returns CDR1 MGHRA and CDR2 YSYEKL. The CDR3 is 17 amino acids. Trimming left V 2 bases short and J 1 base short, with 15 bases between. This CDR3 is CASSQTPGTRSNQPQHF. DNA of the CDR3: TGCGCCAGCAGCCAAACCCCCGGGACAAGGAGCAATCAGCCCCAGCATTTT.

The chain joins TRBV4-1 to TRBJ2-1, with 11 positions matching TRBD2. Trimming at V came to 3 bases and at J to 4 bases, leaving 5 bases not matched to a gene. This CDR3 spans 16 amino acids. Germline values: CDR1 MGHRA, CDR2 YSYEKL. CDR3 protein: CASSQPTSGKYNEQFF. The CDR3 DNA is TGCGCCAGCAGCCAGCCGACTAGCGGGAAATACAATGAGCAGTTCTTC.

The CDR3, as DNA: TGTGCCAGTAGTCAACGGAGCCAGATCATGAACACTGAAGCTTTCTTT. Amino acids: CASSQRSQIMNTEAFF. V and J are TRBV19 and TRBJ1-1; D unclear. Per germline, CDR1 LNHDA and CDR2 SQIVND (reference sequence). CDR3 size: 16 residues. Trimming removed 5 bases from V and 0 bases from J, with 16 bases in between. Full variable domain (missing parts from reference TRBV19 and TRBJ1-1): DGGITQSPKYLFRKEGQNVTLSCEQNLNHDAMYWYRQDPGQGLRLIYYSQIVNDFQKGDIAEGYSVSREKKESFPLTVTSAQKNPTAFYLCASSQRSQIMNTEAFFGQGTRLTVV.

Only one count was recorded for this clone. The chain has TRBV4-2 and TRBJ1-4; 9 nucleotides agree with TRBD1. With 4 bases clipped from V and 6 bases from J, the junction kept 6 bases outside the gene matches. Germline lookup yields CDR1 LGHNA and CDR2 YNFKEQ. CDR3 length: 15 amino acids. CDR3 coding DNA: TGTGCCAGCAGCCCTCCGGGACAGGGATATGAAAAACTGTTTTTT. Translating gives CASSPPGQGYEKLFF.

CDR3 DNA: TGTGCCAGCTTTAGGACAGGGGGCTACGAGCAGTACTTC. Its translation: CASFRTGGYEQYF. V gene TRBV7-3 combines with J gene TRBJ2-7, with 10 bases fitting TRBD1. After removal of 8 bases from V and 3 bases from J, the junction contained 4 bases not matched to a gene. The V gene's germline CDR1 is SGHTA and CDR2 FQGTGA. This CDR3 contains 13 residues.

The V gene is TRBV9, the J gene TRBJ2-7; TRBD1 matches 9 bases. The germline CDR1 and CDR2 sequences are SGDLS and YYNGEE. V gave up 4 bases and J gave up 1 base; unmatched junction bases: 3. This CDR3 contains 14 residues. CDR3 in DNA: TGTGCCAGCAGCTCGGGACAGGGATCCTACGAGCAGTACTTC. It codes for CASSSGQGSYEQYF.

This chain joins TRBV7-6 and TRBJ2-5, with 11 positions matching TRBD2. V was clipped by 2 bases and J by 5 bases; unmatched bases: 10. From germline, CDR1 is SGHVS and CDR2 FNYEAQ. CDR3 length equals 17 residues. The CDR3, as DNA: TGTGCCAGCAGCTTAAGCGTGACTAGCGGGAAGTGGGAGACCCAGTACTTC. This translates into CASSLSVTSGKWETQYF.

V usage is TRBV5-1 and J usage is TRBJ2-1; 11 bases are a match to TRBD2. V was clipped by 5 bases and J by 4 bases; unmatched bases: 5. The CDR3 loop spans 15 amino acids. Germline V CDR1 and CDR2: SGHRS, YFSETQ. The CDR3 DNA reads as TGCGCCAGCAGGCCCGGGACTAGCGGATACAATGAGCAGTTCTTC. As protein: CASRPGTSGYNEQFF.

The chain recombines TRBV29-1 with TRBJ1-3, with 11 bases aligning to TRBD1. CDR1 and CDR2 (germline): SQVTM, ANQGSEA. The V and J ends lost 4 bases and 1 base, in that order; junction bases with no gene match: 6. The CDR3 contains 16 residues. This chain's CDR3 is CSVADRGQLSGNTIYF. The CDR3, as DNA: TGCAGCGTTGCGGACAGGGGGCAGCTATCTGGAAACACCATATATTTT.

V is TRBV2 and J is TRBJ2-5; TRBD2 matches at 12 bases. The CDR3 extends over 15 amino acids. Germline-derived CDR1 and CDR2 are SNHLY and FYNNEI. Trimming at V came to 9 bases and at J to 5 bases, leaving 10 bases not matched to a gene. The CDR3 DNA sequence: TGTGCCAGTGGTTCTAGCGGGAGGGCCGGGGAGACCCAGTACTTC. Its protein is CASGSSGRAGETQYF.

The chain links TRBV5-1 to TRBJ1-2, with a tentative D call TRBD1 (5 bases). Trimming removed 0 bases at V and 8 bases at J, with 17 bases between. Germline lookup yields CDR1 SGHRS and CDR2 YFSETQ. CDR3 length equals 15 residues. CDR3 sequence: CASSLAGQGKMGYTF. Here the CDR3 DNA reads TGCGCCAGCAGCTTGGCCGGGCAGGGAAAGATGGGCTACACCTTC.

This clone appeared a few times. The rearrangement uses TRBV28 and TRBJ2-7, with D perhaps matching TRBD2 (6 bases). The V end was cut by 7 bases, the J end by 2 bases, with 18 bases between. Germline V gives CDR1 MDHEN, CDR2 SYDVKM. The CDR3 extends over 15 amino acids. The DNA for the CDR3 is TGTGCCAGCACTTCTATAGGGACTGAAACCTACGAGCAGTACTTC. Translation gives CASTSIGTETYEQYF.

This chain links TRBV10-3 with TRBJ1-5, with 7 positions matching TRBD1. This CDR3 comprises 16 residues. The germline V gene encodes CDR1 ENHRY and CDR2 SYGVKD. V trimming: 3 bases; J trimming: 0 bases; junction bases outside the gene matches: 5. The CDR3 DNA follows: TGTGCCATCAGTGACGCACAGGGGAATAGCAATCAGCCCCAGCATTTT. Translating gives CAISDAQGNSNQPQHF.

This chain joins TRBV28 and TRBJ1-1; no clear D. Trimming removed 4 bases at V and 0 bases at J, with 6 bases between. The CDR3 totals 13 residues. Per germline, CDR1 MDHEN and CDR2 SYDVKM. CDR3 in DNA: TGTGCCAGCAGTTCCAACTTGAACACTGAAGCTTTCTTT. It specifies CASSSNLNTEAFF. The full variable domain, rest sourced from reference TRBV28 and TRBJ1-1, is DVKVTQSSRYLVKRTGEKVFLECVQDMDHENMFWYRQDPGLGLRLIYFSYDVKMKEKGDIPEGYSVSREKKERFSLILESASTNQTSMYLCASSSNLNTEAFFGQGTRLTVV.

This chain links TRBV28 with TRBJ2-7; 7 bases line up with TRBD1. CDR3 length: 15 residues. The V gene's germline CDR1 is MDHEN and CDR2 SYDVKM. V trimming: 7 bases; J trimming: 2 bases; junction bases outside the gene matches: 11. The chain's CDR3 is CASNAGGSIAYEQYF. CDR3 sequence (DNA): TGTGCCAGCAACGCAGGGGGAAGCATCGCCTACGAGCAGTACTTC.

This sequence joins TRBV27 and TRBJ1-2; TRBD1 matches at 7 bases. CDR3 length: 15 amino acids. CDR1 and CDR2 (germline): MNHEY, SMNVEV (reference sequence). After removal of 3 bases from V and 0 bases from J, the junction contained 4 bases not matched to a gene. The CDR3, as DNA: TGTGCCAGCAGTTTCAGACAGGGCCCTAACTATGGCTACACCTTC. Protein sequence: CASSFRQGPNYGYTF.

V is TRBV7-9 and J is TRBJ2-2; D is unresolved. CDR3 size: 14 residues. V was trimmed by 1 base and J by 4 bases, leaving 7 bases between them. Germline V gene lookup returns CDR1 SEHNR and CDR2 FQNEAQ (reference sequence). The CDR3 loop reads CASSLVAVTGELFF. CDR3 in DNA: TGTGCCAGCAGCTTAGTAGCAGTCACCGGGGAGCTGTTTTTT.

CDR3: CASMLTGGANTEAFF. The CDR3 bases are TGTGCCAGCATGCTGACCGGCGGTGCCAACACTGAAGCTTTCTTT. This chain uses TRBV2 with TRBJ1-1; no reliable D call. The V and J ends lost 7 bases and 2 bases respectively, with 17 bases between them. Looked up from germline, CDR1 is SNHLY and CDR2 is FYNNEI. CDR3 length: 15 amino acids.

The V gene is TRBV28, the J gene TRBJ1-4; 9 nucleotides match TRBD1. The CDR3 runs to 15 residues. The ends lost 5 bases at V and 5 bases at J; junction bases unmatched: 6. Germline V gene sequence: CDR1 MDHEN, CDR2 SYDVKM. CDR3: CASSPLGTGNEKLFF. CDR3 nucleotide sequence: TGTGCCAGCAGTCCGTTGGGGACAGGGAATGAAAAACTGTTTTTT.